This is a list of T cell receptor beta chains from one sample in a study of T-cell reconstitution after alpha-beta-depleted transplantation in children. Using its own MiXCR run on the PCR reads, TCRdb lists one record per CDR3 protein. The sample lists 100,000 to 120,000 distinct CDR3 sequences; approximately 10% were seen once. The sample here was PBMCs from the stem cell graft donor, taken from the stem cell graft. The receptors were sampled from a human donor who donated a stem cell graft to a child with acute lymphoblastic leukemia. CDR3s include the opening cysteine and the closing phenylalanine or tryptophan. Fields, in order: J gene, V gene, CDR3 protein.

j_call: TRBJ1-5; v_call: TRBV4-1; cdr3_aa: CASSQEWADHQPQHF
j_call: TRBJ2-1; v_call: TRBV11-1; cdr3_aa: CASSTPPPPRTPTGGHEQFF
j_call: TRBJ1-2; v_call: TRBV19; cdr3_aa: CASLQGIAYGYTF
j_call: TRBJ1-2; v_call: TRBV7-2; cdr3_aa: CASSLVPRGLDGYTF
j_call: TRBJ1-4; v_call: TRBV9; cdr3_aa: CASSVEGGATNEKLFF
j_call: TRBJ2-1; v_call: TRBV19; cdr3_aa: CASRDSYVGEQFF
j_call: TRBJ1-5; v_call: TRBV29-1; cdr3_aa: CSVEQGRNQPQHF
j_call: TRBJ1-1; v_call: TRBV11-3; cdr3_aa: CASSYESPTEAFF
j_call: TRBJ2-3; v_call: TRBV12-3/TRBV12-4; cdr3_aa: CASSNGLAGVTDTQYF
j_call: TRBJ2-1; v_call: TRBV2; cdr3_aa: CASSEGGGLQFF
j_call: TRBJ1-6; v_call: TRBV7-2; cdr3_aa: CASSSTNSPLHF
j_call: TRBJ1-5; v_call: TRBV6-1; cdr3_aa: CATQQGVGNQPQHF
j_call: TRBJ1-5; v_call: TRBV9; cdr3_aa: CASSGRGSNQPQHF
j_call: TRBJ2-7; v_call: TRBV7-2; cdr3_aa: CASSSWDSSYEQYF
j_call: TRBJ2-7; v_call: TRBV5-5; cdr3_aa: CASSLTIRDYEQYF
j_call: TRBJ2-3; v_call: TRBV18; cdr3_aa: CASSPISGGGADTQYF
j_call: TRBJ1-1; v_call: TRBV9; cdr3_aa: CASSPRLMNTEAFF
j_call: TRBJ2-2; v_call: TRBV29-1; cdr3_aa: CSVPWTNTGELFF
j_call: TRBJ1-5; v_call: TRBV10-3; cdr3_aa: CAISNDRGVNQPQHF
j_call: TRBJ2-2; v_call: TRBV6-5; cdr3_aa: CASSLLDRGPGELFF
j_call: TRBJ1-4; v_call: TRBV7-2; cdr3_aa: CASSIAGVANEKLFF
j_call: TRBJ2-6; v_call: TRBV12-3/TRBV12-4; cdr3_aa: CASSWGHHSGANVLTF
j_call: TRBJ2-7; v_call: TRBV5-1; cdr3_aa: CASSREGGDWYEQYF
j_call: TRBJ2-1; v_call: TRBV24-1; cdr3_aa: CATSGGLAAYNEQFF
j_call: TRBJ2-1; v_call: TRBV2; cdr3_aa: CASSEILGSEQFF
j_call: TRBJ2-3; v_call: TRBV13; cdr3_aa: CASSPEGTDTQYF
j_call: TRBJ2-7; v_call: TRBV9; cdr3_aa: CASSVGSGRDEQYF
j_call: TRBJ1-5; v_call: TRBV3-1; cdr3_aa: CASSQESMRPQHF
j_call: TRBJ1-6; v_call: TRBV13; cdr3_aa: CASSFRDRGRSPLHF
j_call: TRBJ2-5; v_call: TRBV5-1; cdr3_aa: CASSPRTAGGTQYF
j_call: TRBJ2-2; v_call: TRBV6-5; cdr3_aa: CASSTRDRGFVNTGELFF
j_call: TRBJ2-1; v_call: TRBV5-4; cdr3_aa: CASSLEGGSSYNEQFF
j_call: TRBJ2-2; v_call: TRBV27; cdr3_aa: CASSWTGTTGELFF
j_call: TRBJ2-7; v_call: TRBV11-2; cdr3_aa: CASSLVIRRASLTRNSYEQYF